Here is one T cell receptor (beta chain) with its context. Its antigen is undetermined. Germline CDR1 SGHTA, CDR2 FQGNSA. The ends were cut back, 1 base at V and 3 bases at J, with 15 bases in the middle. This CDR3 is built from 17 residues. This sample is drawn from a study of vaccination and CD4 T cells after COVID-19. The sample's treatment: approximately 10-day PBMC culture with coronavirus spike peptide pools or control peptides (ViraFEST assay). Oncomine TCR Beta short-read sequencing was applied to DNA from cultured CD4+ T cells. TCRdb re-called the PCR reads through MiXCR, storing one row per CDR3 protein. The sample has about 20,000 distinct CDR3 sequences, around 55% seen once.

This receptor was obtained from a human donor who had recovered from COVID-19. Sample: CD4+ T cells from blood, cultured in vitro. This chain joins TRBV7-2 and TRBJ2-2; possibly TRBD1 for D (6 bases). The DNA for the CDR3 is TGTGCCAGCAGCTTAGATGGCAGGGGATTATACACCGGGGAGCTGTTTTTT. Translating gives CASSLDGRGLYTGELFF.